This T cell receptor beta chain is drawn from a study of shared clonotypes between healthy human individuals. On the study more broadly: Ranging from 18 to 49 in age, donors were a couple of women and a few men. The study's findings and limits: Despite large depth, rarefaction showed incomplete sorted-subset sequencing.

To note about this clone: What it binds is not known.

Naive CD8 isolation took CD45RO-negative cells positively selected for CCR7 and excluded terminally differentiated effector memory CD45RA+ cells. Produced via immunoSEQ multiplex PCR; TCRdb's table is partial and in-frame only. Altogether some 2,100,000 clones are present, under 95% being singletons, with the ten largest covering about 1.5%. The TCR comes from a man between 18 and 29 years old in good health. Some clones in this sample may be carry-over from other donors' samples. Sequenced input: naive CD8+ T cells from PBMCs.

This CDR3 is CASSIGAGGDWSTEAFF. The CDR3 region has the DNA TGTGCCAGTAGTATAGGGGCAGGGGGAGATTGGAGCACTGAAGCTTTCTTT. The chain links TRBV19 to TRBJ1-1; TRBD1 aligns across 7 bases. Per germline, CDR1 LNHDA and CDR2 SQIVND (reference sequence). J gave up 4 bases and V 1 base, and 12 bases lay outside the gene matches. The CDR3 totals 17 residues.